These 17 T cell receptor beta chains were all obtained from the same sample, sequenced in a study of OX40 agonist ivuxolimab in advanced cancers. Produced via immunoSEQ multiplex PCR; TCRdb's table is partial and in-frame only. The repertoire has tens of thousands of clones, around 84% of them found once; the top ten carry 6.5%. Sequencing used CD4+ or CD8+ T cells sorted from blood, obtained in a trial of the OX40 agonist ivuxolimab. These TCRs come from an adult with an advanced solid tumor such as melanoma, head and neck, liver or kidney cancer.

This chain connects TRBV5-1 to TRBJ2-1; D call uncertain. CDR3 size: 12 residues. The V gene lost 1 base and the J gene lost 7 bases, with 6 bases spanning the gap. Germline values: CDR1 SGHRS, CDR2 YFSETQ. The CDR3 DNA follows: TGCGCCAGCAGCTTGCCCAGAAATGAGCAGTTCTTC. Translation: CASSLPRNEQFF. Full variable domain (outside the CDR3, taken from reference TRBV5-1 and TRBJ2-1): KAGVTQTPRYLIKTRGQQVTLSCSPISGHRSVSWYQQTPGQGLQFLFEYFSETQRNKGNFPGRFSGRQFSNSRSEMNVSTLELGDSALYLCASSLPRNEQFFGPGTRLTVL.

J is TRBJ2-2 and V is TRBV6-6; D tentatively reads TRBD1 or TRBD2 (5 bases each). The CDR3 loop spans 15 amino acids. Germline lookup yields CDR1 MNHNY and CDR2 SVGAGI (reference sequence). Deletions cut 7 bases from V and 7 bases from J, with 19 bases between. The CDR3 loop reads CASTMGSGRGGELFF. CDR3 coding DNA: TGTGCCAGCACCATGGGCTCGGGGCGCGGCGGGGAGCTGTTTTTT.

J is TRBJ2-5 and V is TRBV19, with 12 bases identical to TRBD1. The CDR3 has 15 residues. V trimming: 5 bases; J trimming: 5 bases; junction bases outside the gene matches: 6. Per germline, CDR1 LNHDA and CDR2 SQIVND (reference sequence). The CDR3 loop reads CASSGGQGARETQYF. Written as DNA, the CDR3 is TGTGCCAGTAGTGGGGGACAGGGGGCGAGGGAGACCCAGTACTTC.

The chain couples TRBV11-2 to TRBJ2-7; TRBD2 matches at 9 bases. Per germline, CDR1 SGHAT and CDR2 FQNNGV. The CDR3 sequence is 16 residues long. Trimming at V came to 3 bases and at J to 0 bases, leaving 6 bases not matched to a gene. The CDR3 loop is CASSFLAGQSSYEQYF. The DNA of the CDR3 is TGTGCCAGCAGCTTCCTAGCGGGACAAAGCTCCTACGAGCAGTACTTC.

This clone was counted a few times. This rearrangement joins TRBV11-3 to TRBJ2-3, with TRBD2 matching 11 bases. Germline assignment: CDR1 SGHNT and CDR2 YENEEA. This CDR3 has 17 amino acids. V was pared by 3 bases and J by 2 bases, with 7 bases of the junction left unmatched. CDR3 DNA sequence: TGTGCCAGCAGCTTGGTCGGGACTAGCGGAACCACAGATACGCAGTATTTT. Its protein is CASSLVGTSGTTDTQYF. Combining the CDR3 with reference TRBV11-3 and TRBJ2-3 gives the whole variable domain EAGVVQSPRYKIIEKKQPVAFWCNPISGHNTLYWYLQNLGQGPELLIRYENEEAVDDSQLPKDRFSAERLKGVDSTLKIQPAELGDSAVYLCASSLVGTSGTTDTQYFGPGTRLTVL.

The chain is built from TRBV2 and TRBJ2-7; weak D call: TRBD2 (6 bases). The CDR3 is 13 residues long. Germline values: CDR1 SNHLY, CDR2 FYNNEI. V lost 8 bases and J 2 bases, leaving 13 bases between the germline ends. CDR3 DNA sequence: TGTGCCAGCCGGCGCGGGGATCCCTACGAGCAGTACTTC. Its protein product is CASRRGDPYEQYF.

This chain joins TRBV4-1 and TRBJ1-4; D not certain. Trimming left V 0 bases short and J 10 bases short, with 6 bases between. The CDR3 length is 12 residues. The germline CDR1 and CDR2 sequences are MGHRA and YSYEKL. In DNA form, the CDR3 reads TGCGCCAGCAGCCAAGATGAGAGAAAACTGTTTTTT. It yields the protein CASSQDERKLFF.

This clone was found a few times. CDR3 in DNA: TGTGCCAGCAGCTTTTCTAGCTATGGCTACACCTTC. It translates to CASSFSSYGYTF. J is TRBJ1-2 and V is TRBV7-8, with D hard to call. The CDR3 covers 12 residues. V was clipped by 3 bases and J by 4 bases, with 6 bases between them. Germline V gives CDR1 SGHVS, CDR2 FQNEAQ.

This clone appeared once. The chain employs TRBV9 and TRBJ1-4, with a tentative D call TRBD1 (5 bases). Germline CDR1 SGDLS, CDR2 YYNGEE. Trimming stripped 3 bases from V and 3 bases from J, with 12 bases between. The CDR3 runs 15 residues. The CDR3, as DNA: TGTGCCAGCAGCGCCCGACAGAGCGCTAATGAAAAACTGTTTTTT. Its translation: CASSARQSANEKLFF.

This chain links TRBV6-1 with TRBJ2-1; D ambiguous. The germline V and J ends were trimmed by 2 bases and 5 bases, with 10 bases remaining between them. Germline values: CDR1 MNHNS, CDR2 SASEGT. The CDR3 spans 14 residues. The CDR3 DNA is TGTGCCAGCAGTGAATATAAGGCCAACAATGAGCAGTTCTTC. This translates into CASSEYKANNEQFF.

The rearrangement joins TRBV6-6 to TRBJ1-2; no definite D call. CDR1 and CDR2 (germline): MNHNY, SVGAGI (reference sequence). There are 13 residues in the CDR3. With 10 bases removed from V and 6 bases from J, the gap between germline ends came to 18 bases. CDR3 in amino acids: CATRYGVGNGYTF. DNA for the CDR3: TGTGCCACCCGATACGGGGTAGGAAATGGCTACACCTTC.

The chain carries TRBV19 and TRBJ2-5, with D maybe TRBD2 (5 bases). CDR1 is LNHDA, CDR2 SQIVND, per germline (reference sequence). This CDR3 contains 13 residues. Deletions cut 5 bases from V and 8 bases from J, with 15 bases between. In nucleotides, the CDR3 is TGTGCCAGTAGTCCACGACACGGGGATACCCAGTACTTC. This gives the protein CASSPRHGDTQYF.

V and J are TRBV19 and TRBJ1-1; D not resolved. The germline CDR1 and CDR2 sequences are LNHDA and SQIVND (reference sequence). Trimming cost V 4 bases and J 5 bases, with 14 bases left between them. The CDR3 consists of 14 residues. CDR3 nucleotide sequence: TGTGCCAGTAGTAAGTCGGACGGGAGGACTGAAGCTTTCTTT. The encoded protein is CASSKSDGRTEAFF.

The chain employs TRBV5-3 and TRBJ1-2; the D gene is possibly TRBD1 (5 bases). TRBV5-3 counts as an open reading frame of uncertain function. This CDR3 has 17 residues. The V and J ends lost 1 base and 8 bases respectively, with 24 bases between them. Here the CDR3 reads CARSLIFSRKGERGYTF. CDR3 DNA: TGTGCCAGAAGCTTGATATTCAGCAGGAAAGGGGAACGAGGCTACACCTTC.

The chain combines TRBV7-2 with TRBJ1-2; a possible D gene is TRBD1 (6 bases). The CDR3 extends over 14 amino acids. V shed 4 bases and J shed 7 bases, with 16 bases lying between them. Per the germline V gene, CDR1 is SGHTA and CDR2 is FQGNSA. CDR3 nucleotide sequence: TGTGCCAGCAGCTCGCAGAAGGGGGAAGGTGGCTACACCTTC. It codes for CASSSQKGEGGYTF.

This clone was recorded only once. This chain connects TRBV7-9 to TRBJ1-1; no clear D. Looked up from germline, CDR1 is SEHNR and CDR2 is FQNEAQ (reference sequence). The CDR3 is 13 residues long. V was shortened by 4 bases and J by 1 base, with 7 bases between the two germline ends. CDR3 bases: TGTGCCAGCAGCTCGATGGGGAACACTGAAGCTTTCTTT. Amino acid sequence: CASSSMGNTEAFF.

This clone was found once. The gene calls are TRBV29-1 and TRBJ1-2; no definite D call. Trimming removed 4 bases at V and 3 bases at J, with 9 bases between. The CDR3 loop spans 12 amino acids. Germline-derived CDR1 and CDR2 are SQVTM and ANQGSEA. CDR3: CSVGREDYGYTF. CDR3 coding DNA: TGCAGCGTTGGGAGGGAGGACTATGGCTACACCTTC.